This section outlines one T cell receptor beta chain sequence together with its context. Its matching antigen is unknown. Donors came from a validation cohort of 90 to 150 subjects, distinct from the first 666-subject cohort. Assay: immunoSEQ multiplex PCR; the TCRdb copy retains only in-frame clones and omits some. The data contain fewer than 85,000 clones, 96% of them seen just once; the ten biggest clones take up about 1.3%. The sample comes from a study of cytomegalovirus exposure and HLA in healthy donors. Study overall: It was reported in a later analysis that the same platform had been used for the 120 validation repertoires as for the 666 first-cohort repertoires. Overall study results and limits: Cytomegalovirus association was assigned to approximately 180 TCR beta chains. Later, an analysis found that TCR clusters from the first cohort tended to co-occur in the 90 to 150 validation repertoires.

Sequencing input: PBMCs. This TCR derives from a woman under 30 in good health and CMV-seronegative.

CDR3 in DNA: TGTGCCAGCAGTTACGCAGCGGGAGGGAGCTACGAGCAGTACTTC. It is translated as CASSYAAGGSYEQYF. The rearrangement joins TRBV6-5 to TRBJ2-7; 10 bases line up with TRBD2. Looked up from germline, CDR1 is MNHEY and CDR2 is SVGAGI. This CDR3 region has 15 residues. Trimming took 2 bases from V and 3 from J; bases not matched to a gene: 4.